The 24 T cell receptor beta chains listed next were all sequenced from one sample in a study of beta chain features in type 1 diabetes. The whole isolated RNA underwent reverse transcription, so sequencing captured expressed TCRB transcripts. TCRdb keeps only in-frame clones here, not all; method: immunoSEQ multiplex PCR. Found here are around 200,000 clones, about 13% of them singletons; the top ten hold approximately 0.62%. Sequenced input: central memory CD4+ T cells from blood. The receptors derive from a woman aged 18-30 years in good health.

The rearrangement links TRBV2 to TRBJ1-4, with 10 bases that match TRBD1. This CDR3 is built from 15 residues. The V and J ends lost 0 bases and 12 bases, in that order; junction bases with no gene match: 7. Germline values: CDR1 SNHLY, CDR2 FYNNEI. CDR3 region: CASSEARDRGRQLFF. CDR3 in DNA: TGTGCCAGCAGTGAAGCGAGGGACAGGGGCCGGCAACTGTTTTTT. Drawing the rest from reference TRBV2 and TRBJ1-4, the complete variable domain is EPEVTQTPSHQVTQMGQEVILRCVPISNHLYFYWYRQILGQKVEFLVSFYNNEISEKSEIFDDQFSVERPDGSNFTLKIRSTKLEDSAMYFCASSEARDRGRQLFFGSGTQLSVL.

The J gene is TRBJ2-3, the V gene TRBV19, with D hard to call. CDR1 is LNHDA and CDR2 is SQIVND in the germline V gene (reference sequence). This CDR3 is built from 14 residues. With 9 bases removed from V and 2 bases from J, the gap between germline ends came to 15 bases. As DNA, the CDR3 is TGTGCCAGCGGATCGAGAGCGCTCACAGATACGCAGTATTTT. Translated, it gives CASGSRALTDTQYF.

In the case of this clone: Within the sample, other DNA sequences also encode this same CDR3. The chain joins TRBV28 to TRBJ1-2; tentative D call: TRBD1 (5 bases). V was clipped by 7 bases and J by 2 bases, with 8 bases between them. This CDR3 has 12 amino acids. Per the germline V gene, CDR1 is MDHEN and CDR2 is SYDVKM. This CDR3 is CASIRGNYGYTF. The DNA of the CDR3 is TGTGCCAGCATACGGGGGAACTATGGCTACACCTTC.

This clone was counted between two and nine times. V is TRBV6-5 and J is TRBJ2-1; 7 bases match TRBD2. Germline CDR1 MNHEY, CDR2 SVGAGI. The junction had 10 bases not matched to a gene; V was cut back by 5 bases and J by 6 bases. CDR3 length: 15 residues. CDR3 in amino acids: CASSPTSPRTNEQFF. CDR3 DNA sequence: TGTGCCAGCAGTCCGACTAGCCCGAGGACCAATGAGCAGTTCTTC.

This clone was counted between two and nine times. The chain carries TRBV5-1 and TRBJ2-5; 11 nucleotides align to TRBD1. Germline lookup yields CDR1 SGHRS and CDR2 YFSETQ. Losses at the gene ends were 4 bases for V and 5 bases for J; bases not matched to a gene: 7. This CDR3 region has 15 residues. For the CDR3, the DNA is TGCGCCAGCAGCGATGGACAGGGGGCGAGGGAGACCCAGTACTTC. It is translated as CASSDGQGARETQYF. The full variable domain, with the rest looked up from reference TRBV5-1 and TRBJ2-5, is KAGVTQTPRYLIKTRGQQVTLSCSPISGHRSVSWYQQTPGQGLQFLFEYFSETQRNKGNFPGRFSGRQFSNSRSEMNVSTLELGDSALYLCASSDGQGARETQYFGPGTRLLVL.

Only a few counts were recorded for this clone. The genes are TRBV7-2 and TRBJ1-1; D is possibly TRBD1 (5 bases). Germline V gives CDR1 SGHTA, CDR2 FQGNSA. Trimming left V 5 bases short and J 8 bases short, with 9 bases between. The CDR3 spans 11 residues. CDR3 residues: CASSLTVEAFF. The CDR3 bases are TGTGCCAGCAGCCTGACAGTCGAAGCTTTCTTT.

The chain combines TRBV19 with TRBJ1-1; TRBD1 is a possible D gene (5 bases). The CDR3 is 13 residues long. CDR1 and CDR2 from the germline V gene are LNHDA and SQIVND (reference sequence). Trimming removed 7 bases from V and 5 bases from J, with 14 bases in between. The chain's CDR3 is CASNENRLTEAFF. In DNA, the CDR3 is TGTGCCAGTAACGAAAACAGGTTAACTGAAGCTTTCTTT. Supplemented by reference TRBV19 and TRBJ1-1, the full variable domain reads DGGITQSPKYLFRKEGQNVTLSCEQNLNHDAMYWYRQDPGQGLRLIYYSQIVNDFQKGDIAEGYSVSREKKESFPLTVTSAQKNPTAFYLCASNENRLTEAFFGQGTRLTVV.

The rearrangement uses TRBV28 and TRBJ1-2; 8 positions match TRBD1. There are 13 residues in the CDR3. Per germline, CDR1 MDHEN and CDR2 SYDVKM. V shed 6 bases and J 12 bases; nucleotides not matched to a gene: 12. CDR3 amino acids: CASRIGQGVYHTF. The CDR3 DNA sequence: TGTGCCAGCAGGATAGGACAGGGTGTTTACCACACCTTC.

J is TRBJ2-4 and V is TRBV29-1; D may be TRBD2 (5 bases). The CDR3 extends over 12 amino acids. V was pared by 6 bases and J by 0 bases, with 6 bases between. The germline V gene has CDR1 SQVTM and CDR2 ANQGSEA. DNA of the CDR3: TGCAGCGTCGGGATAGCCAAAAACATTCAGTACTTC. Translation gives CSVGIAKNIQYF. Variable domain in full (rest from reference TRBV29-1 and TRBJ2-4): SAVISQKPSRDICQRGTSLTIQCQVDSQVTMMFWYRQQPGQSLTLIATANQGSEATYESGFVIDKFPISRPNLTFSTLTVSNMSPEDSSIYLCSVGIAKNIQYFGAGTRLSVL.

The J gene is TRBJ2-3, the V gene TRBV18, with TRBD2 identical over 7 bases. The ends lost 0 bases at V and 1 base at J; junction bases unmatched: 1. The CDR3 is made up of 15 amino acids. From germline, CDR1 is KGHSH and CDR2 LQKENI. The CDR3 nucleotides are TGTGCCAGCTCACCACCCCGGGAGGGCACAGATACGCAGTATTTT. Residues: CASSPPREGTDTQYF. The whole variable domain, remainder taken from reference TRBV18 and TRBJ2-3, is NAGVMQNPRHLVRRRGQEARLRCSPMKGHSHVYWYRQLPEEGLKFMVYLQKENIIDESGMPKERFSAEFPKEGPSILRIQQVVRGDSAAYFCASSPPREGTDTQYFGPGTRLTVL.

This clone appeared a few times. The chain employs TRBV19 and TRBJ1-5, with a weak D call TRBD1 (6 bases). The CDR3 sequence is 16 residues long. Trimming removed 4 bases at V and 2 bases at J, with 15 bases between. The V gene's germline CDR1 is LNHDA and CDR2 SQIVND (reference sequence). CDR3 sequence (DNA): TGTGCCAGTAGTACGGCACAGGGCTCGGGCAATCAGCCCCAGCATTTT. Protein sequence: CASSTAQGSGNQPQHF.

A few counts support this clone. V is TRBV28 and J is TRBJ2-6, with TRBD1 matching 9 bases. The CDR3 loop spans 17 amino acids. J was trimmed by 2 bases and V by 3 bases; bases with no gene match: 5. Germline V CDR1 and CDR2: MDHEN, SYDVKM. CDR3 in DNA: TGTGCCAGCAGTTTCGGACAGGGGACGCCTGGGGCCAACGTCCTGACTTTC. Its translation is CASSFGQGTPGANVLTF.

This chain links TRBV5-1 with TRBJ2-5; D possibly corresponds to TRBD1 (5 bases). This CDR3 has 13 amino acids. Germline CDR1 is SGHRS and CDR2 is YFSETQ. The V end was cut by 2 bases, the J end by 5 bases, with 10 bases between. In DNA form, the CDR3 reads TGCGCCAGCAGCTTCAGACAGAGGGAGACCCAGTACTTC. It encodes CASSFRQRETQYF.

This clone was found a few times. The CDR3 DNA sequence: TGTGCCAGCAGCTTGCTCACGACAGTTTTTTATCAGCCCCAGCATTTT. Translated, it gives CASSLLTTVFYQPQHF. This chain joins TRBV5-4 and TRBJ1-5; tentative D call: TRBD1 (5 bases). The CDR3 totals 16 residues. Germline V lookup: CDR1 SGHNT, CDR2 YYREEE (reference sequence). The V and J ends lost 1 base and 5 bases respectively, with 16 bases between them.

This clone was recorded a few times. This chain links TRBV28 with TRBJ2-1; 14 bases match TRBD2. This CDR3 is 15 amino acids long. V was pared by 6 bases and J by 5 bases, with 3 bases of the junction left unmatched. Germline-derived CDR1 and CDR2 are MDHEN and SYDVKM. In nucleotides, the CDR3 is TGTGCCAGCAGCGTGACTAGCGGGAGGGACAATGAGCAGTTCTTC. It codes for CASSVTSGRDNEQFF.

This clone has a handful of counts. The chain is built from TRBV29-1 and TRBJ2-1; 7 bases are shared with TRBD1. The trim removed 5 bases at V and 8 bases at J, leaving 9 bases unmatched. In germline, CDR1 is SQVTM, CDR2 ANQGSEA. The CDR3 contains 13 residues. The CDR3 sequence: CSVIPSGTDEQFF. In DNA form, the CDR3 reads TGCAGCGTTATACCCTCCGGGACAGATGAGCAGTTCTTC.

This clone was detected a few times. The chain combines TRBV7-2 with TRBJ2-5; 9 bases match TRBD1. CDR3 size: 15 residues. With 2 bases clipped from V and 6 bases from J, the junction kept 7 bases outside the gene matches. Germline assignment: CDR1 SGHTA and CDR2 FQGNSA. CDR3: CASSLSPGQGKTQYF. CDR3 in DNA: TGTGCCAGCAGCTTATCGCCGGGACAGGGAAAGACCCAGTACTTC.

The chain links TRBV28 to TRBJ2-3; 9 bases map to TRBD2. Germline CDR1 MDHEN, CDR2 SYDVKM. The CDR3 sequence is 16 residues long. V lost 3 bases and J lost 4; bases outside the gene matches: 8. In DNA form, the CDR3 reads TGTGCCAGCAGTTTCGGCGGGAGGGTACAAGCAGATACGCAGTATTTT. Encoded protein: CASSFGGRVQADTQYF. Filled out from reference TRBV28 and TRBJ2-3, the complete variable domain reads DVKVTQSSRYLVKRTGEKVFLECVQDMDHENMFWYRQDPGLGLRLIYFSYDVKMKEKGDIPEGYSVSREKKERFSLILESASTNQTSMYLCASSFGGRVQADTQYFGPGTRLTVL.

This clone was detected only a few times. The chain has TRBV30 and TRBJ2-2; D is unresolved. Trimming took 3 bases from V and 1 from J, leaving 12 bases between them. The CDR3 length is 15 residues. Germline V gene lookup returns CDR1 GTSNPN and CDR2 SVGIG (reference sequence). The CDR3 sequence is CAWRNLAGNTGELFF. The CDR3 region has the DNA TGTGCCTGGAGAAATTTGGCAGGGAACACCGGGGAGCTGTTTTTT.

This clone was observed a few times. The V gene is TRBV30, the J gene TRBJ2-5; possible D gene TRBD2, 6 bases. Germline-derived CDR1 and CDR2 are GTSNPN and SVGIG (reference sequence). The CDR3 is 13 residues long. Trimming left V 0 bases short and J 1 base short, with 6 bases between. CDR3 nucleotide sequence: TGTGCCTGGAGTGTGGGGGGCCAAGAGACCCAGTACTTC. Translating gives CAWSVGGQETQYF.

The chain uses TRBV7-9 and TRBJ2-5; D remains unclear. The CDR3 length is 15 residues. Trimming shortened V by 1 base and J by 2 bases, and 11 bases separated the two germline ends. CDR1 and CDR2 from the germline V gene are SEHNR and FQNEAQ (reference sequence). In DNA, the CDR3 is TGTGCCAGCAGCTTAGTCAGTACAGCTCAAGAGACCCAGTACTTC. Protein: CASSLVSTAQETQYF.

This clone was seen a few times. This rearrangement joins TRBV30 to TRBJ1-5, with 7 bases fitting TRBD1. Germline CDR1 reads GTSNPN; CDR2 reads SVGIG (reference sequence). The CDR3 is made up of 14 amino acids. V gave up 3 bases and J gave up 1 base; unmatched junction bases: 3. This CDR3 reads CAWRPTGSNQPQHF. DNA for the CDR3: TGTGCCTGGAGGCCGACAGGGAGCAATCAGCCCCAGCATTTT.

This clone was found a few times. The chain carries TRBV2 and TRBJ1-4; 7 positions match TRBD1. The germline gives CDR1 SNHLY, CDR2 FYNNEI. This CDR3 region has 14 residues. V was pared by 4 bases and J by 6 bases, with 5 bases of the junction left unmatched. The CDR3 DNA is TGTGCCAGCAGTGGGGACAGTGGGGATGAAAAACTGTTTTTT. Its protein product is CASSGDSGDEKLFF.

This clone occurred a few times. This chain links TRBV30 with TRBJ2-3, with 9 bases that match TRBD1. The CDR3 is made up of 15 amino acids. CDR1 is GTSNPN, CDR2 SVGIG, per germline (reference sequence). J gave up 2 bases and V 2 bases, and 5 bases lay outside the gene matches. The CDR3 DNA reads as TGTGCCTGGAGTACCCGACAGGGGGTCACAGATACGCAGTATTTT. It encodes CAWSTRQGVTDTQYF. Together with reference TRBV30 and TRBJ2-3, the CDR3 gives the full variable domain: SQTIHQWPATLVQPVGSPLSLECTVEGTSNPNLYWYRQAAGRGLQLLFYSVGIGQISSEVPQNLSASRPQDRQFILSSKKLLLSDSGFYLCAWSTRQGVTDTQYFGPGTRLTVL.